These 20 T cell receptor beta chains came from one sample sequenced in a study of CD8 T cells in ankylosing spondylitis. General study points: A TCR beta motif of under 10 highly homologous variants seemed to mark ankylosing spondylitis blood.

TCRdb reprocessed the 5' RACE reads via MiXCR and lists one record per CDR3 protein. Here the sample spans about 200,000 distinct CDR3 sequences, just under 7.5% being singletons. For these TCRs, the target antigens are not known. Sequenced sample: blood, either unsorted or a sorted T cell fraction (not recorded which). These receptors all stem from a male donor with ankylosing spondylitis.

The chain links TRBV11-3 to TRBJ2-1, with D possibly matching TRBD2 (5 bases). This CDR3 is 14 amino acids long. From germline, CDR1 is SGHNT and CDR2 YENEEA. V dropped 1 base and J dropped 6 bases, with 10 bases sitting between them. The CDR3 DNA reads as TGTGCCAGCAGCTTAGGGGCGGAGGTCAATGAGCAGTTCTTC. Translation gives CASSLGAEVNEQFF.

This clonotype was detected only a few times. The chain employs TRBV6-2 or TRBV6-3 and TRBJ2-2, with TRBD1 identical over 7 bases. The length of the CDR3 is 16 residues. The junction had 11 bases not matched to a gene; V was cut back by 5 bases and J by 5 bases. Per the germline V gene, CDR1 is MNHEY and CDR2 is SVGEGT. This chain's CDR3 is CASSKDRKRGTGELFF. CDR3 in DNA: TGTGCCAGCAGTAAGGACAGGAAACGCGGTACCGGGGAGCTGTTTTTT.

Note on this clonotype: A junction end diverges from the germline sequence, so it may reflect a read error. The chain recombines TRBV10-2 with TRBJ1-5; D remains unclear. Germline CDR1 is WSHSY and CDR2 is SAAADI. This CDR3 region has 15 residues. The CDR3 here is CASSDAGSGNQTQHF. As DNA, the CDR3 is TGCGCCAGCAGTGATGCCGGGAGTGGCAATCAGACCCAGCATTTT.

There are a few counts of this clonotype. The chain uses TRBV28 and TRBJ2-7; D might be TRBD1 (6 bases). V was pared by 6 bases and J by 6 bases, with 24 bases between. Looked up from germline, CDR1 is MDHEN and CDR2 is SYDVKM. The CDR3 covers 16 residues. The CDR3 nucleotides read TGTGCCAGCAGCCGACCGGGACATTCGTCTAAGGGCGAGCAGTACTTC. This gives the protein CASSRPGHSSKGEQYF. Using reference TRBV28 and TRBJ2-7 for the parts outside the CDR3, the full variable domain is DVKVTQSSRYLVKRTGEKVFLECVQDMDHENMFWYRQDPGLGLRLIYFSYDVKMKEKGDIPEGYSVSREKKERFSLILESASTNQTSMYLCASSRPGHSSKGEQYFGPGTRLTVT.

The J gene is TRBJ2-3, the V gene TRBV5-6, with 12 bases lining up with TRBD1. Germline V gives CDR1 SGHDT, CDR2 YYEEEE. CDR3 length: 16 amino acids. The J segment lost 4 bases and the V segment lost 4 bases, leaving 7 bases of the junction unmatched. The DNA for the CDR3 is TGTGCCAGCAGCCTGGGACAGGGGGCTCGTCCAGATACGCAGTATTTT. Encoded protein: CASSLGQGARPDTQYF.

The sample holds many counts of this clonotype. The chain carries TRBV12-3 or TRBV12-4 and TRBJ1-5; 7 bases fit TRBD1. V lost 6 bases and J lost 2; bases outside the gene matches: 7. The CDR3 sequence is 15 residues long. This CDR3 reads CASRGQVGRNQPQHF. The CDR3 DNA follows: TGTGCCAGCAGAGGACAGGTCGGGCGCAATCAGCCCCAGCATTTT.

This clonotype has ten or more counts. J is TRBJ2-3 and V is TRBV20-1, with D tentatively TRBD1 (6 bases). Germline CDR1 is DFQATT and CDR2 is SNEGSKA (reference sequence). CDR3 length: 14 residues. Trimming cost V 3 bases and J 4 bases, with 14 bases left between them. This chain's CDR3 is CSASAGVIADTQYF. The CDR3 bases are TGCAGTGCTAGTGCAGGGGTAATCGCAGATACGCAGTATTTT.

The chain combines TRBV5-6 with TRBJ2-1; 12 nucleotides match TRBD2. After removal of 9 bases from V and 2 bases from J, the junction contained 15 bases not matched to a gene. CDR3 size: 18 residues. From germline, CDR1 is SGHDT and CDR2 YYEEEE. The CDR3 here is CAIGPTGRTSGTYNEQFF. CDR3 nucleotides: TGTGCCATCGGCCCAACCGGCAGGACTAGCGGGACCTACAATGAGCAGTTCTTC.

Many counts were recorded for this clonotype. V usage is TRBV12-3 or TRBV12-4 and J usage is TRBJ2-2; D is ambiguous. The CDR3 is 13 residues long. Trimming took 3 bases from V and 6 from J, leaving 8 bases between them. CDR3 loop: CASSFLGSGELFF. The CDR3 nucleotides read TGTGCCAGCAGTTTTTTGGGGTCCGGGGAGCTGTTTTTT.

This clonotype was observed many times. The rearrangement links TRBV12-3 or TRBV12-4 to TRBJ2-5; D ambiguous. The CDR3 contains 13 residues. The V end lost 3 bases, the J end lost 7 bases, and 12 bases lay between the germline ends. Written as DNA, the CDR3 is TGTGCCAGCAGTTTGAACATCAGAGGGACCCAGTACTTC. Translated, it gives CASSLNIRGTQYF.

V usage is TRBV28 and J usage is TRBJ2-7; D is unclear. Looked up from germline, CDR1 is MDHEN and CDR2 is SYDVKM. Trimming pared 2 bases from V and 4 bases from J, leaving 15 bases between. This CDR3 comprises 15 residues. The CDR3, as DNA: TGTGCCAGCAGTTTACAAGGGTTACGGGTTTACGAGCAGTACTTC. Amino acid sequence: CASSLQGLRVYEQYF.

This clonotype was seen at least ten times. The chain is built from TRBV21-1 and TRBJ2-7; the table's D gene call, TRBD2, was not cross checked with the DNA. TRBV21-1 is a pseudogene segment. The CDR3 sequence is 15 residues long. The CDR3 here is CASSKAPEGRYEQYF. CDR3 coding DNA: TGTGCCAGCAGCAAAGCCCCTGAGGGCCGCTACGAGCAGTACTTC.

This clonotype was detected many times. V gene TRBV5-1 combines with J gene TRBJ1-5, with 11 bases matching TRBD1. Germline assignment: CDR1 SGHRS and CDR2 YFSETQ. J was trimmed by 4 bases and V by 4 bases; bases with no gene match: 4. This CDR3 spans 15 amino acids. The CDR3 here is CASSEGQGVNQPQHF. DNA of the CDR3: TGCGCCAGCAGCGAGGGACAGGGGGTTAATCAGCCCCAGCATTTT.

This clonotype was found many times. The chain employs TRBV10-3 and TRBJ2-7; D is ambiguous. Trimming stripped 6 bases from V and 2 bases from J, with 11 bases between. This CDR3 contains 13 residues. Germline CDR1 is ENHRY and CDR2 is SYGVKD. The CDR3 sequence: CAIRAGHTYEQYF. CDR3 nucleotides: TGTGCCATCAGGGCAGGTCATACCTACGAGCAGTACTTC.

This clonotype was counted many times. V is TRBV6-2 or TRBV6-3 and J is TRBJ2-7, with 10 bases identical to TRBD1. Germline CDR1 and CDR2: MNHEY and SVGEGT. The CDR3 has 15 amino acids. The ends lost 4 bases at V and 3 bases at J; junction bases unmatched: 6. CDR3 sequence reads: CASSSLGTGDYEQYF. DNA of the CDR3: TGTGCCAGCAGTTCCCTAGGGACAGGGGACTACGAGCAGTACTTC.

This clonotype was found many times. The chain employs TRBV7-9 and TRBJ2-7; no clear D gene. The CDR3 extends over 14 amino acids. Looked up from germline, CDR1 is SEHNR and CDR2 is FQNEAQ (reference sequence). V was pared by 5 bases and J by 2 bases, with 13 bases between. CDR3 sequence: CASSPRTLTYEQYF. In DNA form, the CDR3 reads TGTGCCAGCAGCCCACGAACCTTGACCTACGAGCAGTACTTC.

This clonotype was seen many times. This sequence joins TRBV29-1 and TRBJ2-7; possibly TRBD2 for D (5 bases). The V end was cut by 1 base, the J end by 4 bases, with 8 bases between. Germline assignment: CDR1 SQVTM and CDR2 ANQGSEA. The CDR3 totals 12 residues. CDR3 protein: CSVEAGGYEQYF. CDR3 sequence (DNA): TGCAGCGTTGAAGCTGGCGGGTACGAGCAGTACTTC.

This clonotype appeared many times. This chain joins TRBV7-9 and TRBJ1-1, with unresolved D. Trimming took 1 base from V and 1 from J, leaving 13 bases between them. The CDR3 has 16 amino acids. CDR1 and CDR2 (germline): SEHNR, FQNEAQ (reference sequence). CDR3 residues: CASSLEGGMGNTEAFF. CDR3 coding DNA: TGTGCCAGCAGCTTAGAAGGAGGCATGGGGAACACTGAAGCTTTCTTT.

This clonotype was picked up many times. DNA of the CDR3: TGTGCCAGCAGTTACTCGAGGCTAGCGGGGGGCCAAGAGACCCAGTACTTC. Protein product: CASSYSRLAGGQETQYF. The chain employs TRBV6-2 or TRBV6-3 and TRBJ2-5; 11 nucleotides agree with TRBD2. Per germline, CDR1 MNHEY and CDR2 SVGEGT. The trim removed 0 bases at V and 1 base at J, leaving 4 bases unmatched. CDR3 length equals 17 residues.

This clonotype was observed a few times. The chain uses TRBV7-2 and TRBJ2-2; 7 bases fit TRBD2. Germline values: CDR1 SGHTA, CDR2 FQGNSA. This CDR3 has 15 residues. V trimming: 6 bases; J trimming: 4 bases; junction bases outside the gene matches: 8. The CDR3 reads CASRGGGFGTGELFF. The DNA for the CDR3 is TGTGCCAGCAGAGGCGGGGGATTTGGCACCGGGGAGCTGTTTTTT.